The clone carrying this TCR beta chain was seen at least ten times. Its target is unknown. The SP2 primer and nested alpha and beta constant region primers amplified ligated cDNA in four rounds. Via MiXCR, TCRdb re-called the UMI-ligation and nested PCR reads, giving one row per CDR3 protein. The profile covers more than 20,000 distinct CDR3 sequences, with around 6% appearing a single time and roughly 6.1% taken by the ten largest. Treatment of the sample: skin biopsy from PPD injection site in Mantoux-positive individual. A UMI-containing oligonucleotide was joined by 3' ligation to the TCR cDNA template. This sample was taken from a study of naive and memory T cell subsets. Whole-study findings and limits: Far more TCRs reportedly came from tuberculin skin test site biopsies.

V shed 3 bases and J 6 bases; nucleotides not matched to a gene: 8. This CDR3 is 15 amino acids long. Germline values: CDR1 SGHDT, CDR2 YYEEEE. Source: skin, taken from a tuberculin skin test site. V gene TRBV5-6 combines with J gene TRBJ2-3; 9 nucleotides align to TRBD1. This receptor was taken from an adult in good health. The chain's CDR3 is CASSYRGLSTDTQYF. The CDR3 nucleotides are TGTGCCAGCAGCTACAGGGGGCTCTCCACGGATACGCAGTATTTT.